This entry lists 11 T cell receptor beta chains sequenced from one sample in a study of glioma-infiltrating T cells. The iRepertoire nested amplicon-rescue multiplex PCR amplified TCR alpha and beta CDR3s from RNA. A single record per CDR3 protein comes from TCRdb applying MiXCR to the multiplex PCR reads. The repertoire holds fewer than 500,000 distinct CDR3 sequences, roughly 41% seen once, with 9.5% to 15% in the top ten. Sequenced: glioma tissue, nonneoplastic brain tissue, or PBMCs (not recorded which). All receptors derive from a human donor with low-grade glioma or glioblastoma, undergoing nonglioma brain surgery, or in good health (not recorded which).

Worth noting for this clonotype: This may arise from a read error, as a much more abundant clone is one base away. J is TRBJ2-7 and V is TRBV28; D may correspond to TRBD1 or TRBD2 (5 bases each). This CDR3 has 14 amino acids. CDR1 MDHEN and CDR2 SYDVKM come from the germline V gene. V dropped 6 bases and J dropped 3 bases, with 15 bases sitting between them. CDR3 loop: CASSPTEGGYEQYF. The CDR3 DNA sequence: TGTGCCAGCAGCCCGACAGAGGGCGGCTACGAGCAGTACTTC.

About this clonotype itself: One junction end disagrees with the germline gene, perhaps due to a read error. The chain links TRBV11-2 to TRBJ2-3, with D possibly being TRBD1 (6 bases). Germline V gives CDR1 SGHAT, CDR2 FQNNGV. CDR3 length equals 14 residues. In DNA, the CDR3 is TGTGCCAGCAGTTTTCACAGCTGGACAGATACGCATTATTTT. Amino acid sequence: CASSFHSWTDTHYF.

This clonotype was counted at least ten times. The V call is TRBV6-2 or TRBV6-3, the J call TRBJ2-1, with 9 bases lining up with TRBD2. This CDR3 has 15 amino acids. Germline V CDR1 and CDR2: MNHEY, SVGEGT. Trimming removed 2 bases from V and 8 bases from J; junction bases left unmatched: 7. The CDR3 loop reads CASSYAAGGPDEQFF. The DNA for the CDR3 is TGTGCCAGCAGTTACGCGGCGGGAGGGCCGGATGAGCAGTTCTTC.

The genes are TRBV2 and TRBJ2-1; D is possibly TRBD2 (5 bases). The CDR3 contains 16 residues. Trimming took 4 bases from V and 2 from J, leaving 15 bases between them. The germline V gene encodes CDR1 SNHLY and CDR2 FYNNEI. For the CDR3, the DNA is TGTGCCAGCAGTGCGCCGGACCCCGGGGCCTACAATGAGCAGTTCTTC. It is translated as CASSAPDPGAYNEQFF.

There are a few counts of this clonotype. This chain joins TRBV6-6 and TRBJ2-2, with a possible D match to TRBD1 (7 bases). V was pared by 6 bases and J by 2 bases, with 13 bases between. CDR1 and CDR2 (germline): MNHNY, SVGAGI (reference sequence). CDR3 size: 15 residues. The CDR3: CASSGGQLNTGELFF. For the CDR3, the DNA is TGTGCCAGCAGCGGGGGACAGCTAAACACCGGGGAGCTGTTTTTT.

In this sample, this clonotype turned up a few times. The chain links TRBV24-1 to TRBJ2-5; 7 positions agree with TRBD1. In germline, CDR1 is KGHDR, CDR2 SFDVKD. The CDR3 is 16 residues long. V lost 3 bases and J lost 4; bases outside the gene matches: 10. CDR3 nucleotides: TGTGCCACCAGTGATACAGCCGGGGACAGCCGAGAGACCCAGTACTTC. It is translated as CATSDTAGDSRETQYF.

The chain combines TRBV7-6 with TRBJ1-1; a weak D match, TRBD1 (5 bases). Germline CDR1 and CDR2: SGHVS and FNYEAQ. The CDR3 length is 15 residues. V was cut by 5 bases and J by 5 bases, with 18 bases left in between. CDR3 DNA sequence: TGTGCCAGCAGCCCCCGGCGGGGGATGGTTACTGAAGCTTTCTTT. Encoded protein: CASSPRRGMVTEAFF.

The genes are TRBV27 and TRBJ2-1; 8 nucleotides line up with TRBD2. Germline values: CDR1 MNHEY, CDR2 SMNVEV (reference sequence). Trimming took 6 bases from V and 6 from J; bases not matched to a gene: 10. The CDR3 is 15 amino acids. CDR3 in amino acids: CASRLAGLVGNEQFF. The DNA of the CDR3 is TGTGCCAGCAGACTGGCGGGACTAGTAGGCAATGAGCAGTTCTTC.

CDR3 sequence reads: CASSLRTILEQFF. In DNA, the CDR3 is TGTGCCAGCAGCTTGCGGACGATTCTCGAGCAGTTCTTC. The chain combines TRBV7-2 with TRBJ2-1; D ambiguous. This CDR3 contains 13 residues. V dropped 3 bases and J dropped 10 bases, with 13 bases sitting between them. The germline V gene encodes CDR1 SGHTA and CDR2 FQGNSA. Based on the CDR3 plus reference TRBV7-2 and TRBJ2-1, the full variable domain is GAGVSQSPSNKVTEKGKDVELRCDPISGHTALYWYRQSLGQGLEFLIYFQGNSAPDKSGLPSDRFSAERTGGSVSTLTIQRTQQEDSAVYLCASSLRTILEQFFGPGTRLTVL.

The chain joins TRBV2 to TRBJ2-3, with D possibly being TRBD1 or TRBD2 (6 bases each). CDR1 is SNHLY and CDR2 is FYNNEI in the germline V gene. The V end was cut by 6 bases, the J end by 5 bases, with 21 bases between. The CDR3 has 16 residues. In nucleotides, the CDR3 is TGTGCCAGCAGCTTGGAGGGGGGAGCCAACGGAGATACGCAGTATTTT. This encodes CASSLEGGANGDTQYF.

V gene TRBV27 combines with J gene TRBJ2-5; no definite D call. This CDR3 contains 14 residues. The germline gives CDR1 MNHEY, CDR2 SMNVEV (reference sequence). The ends were cut back, 0 bases at V and 5 bases at J, with 10 bases in the middle. CDR3 loop: CASSLSATTETQYF. CDR3 in DNA: TGTGCCAGCAGTTTATCGGCGACCACGGAGACCCAGTACTTC.